This TCR beta chain was recovered during a study of glioma-infiltrating T cells after dendritic cell vaccination. Overall study context: Samples are from glioblastoma patients in Phase I and II dendritic cell vaccine trials.

For this clone: Its target is not known.

Fresh-frozen tumor tissue and more than two years of survival data were available for all. Amplification used 60 V beta primers and 13 J beta primers. Profiled with immunoSEQ multiplex PCR; TCRdb holds only in-frame clones, not every one. This table holds around 96,000 clones, around three quarters found once. There are 15 residues in the CDR3. Trimming took 3 bases from V and 7 from J, leaving 16 bases between them. Germline loops: CDR1 KGHSH, CDR2 LQKENI. Findings and caveats of the study: Complete blood and tumor specimen sets were limited to few patients.

The starting material was blood, obtained before dendritic cell vaccination. This clonotype was obtained from a human donor with glioblastoma. The genes are TRBV18 and TRBJ2-1; the D gene is possibly TRBD2 (6 bases). DNA for the CDR3: TGTGCCAGCTCACCCTTCTCGGGAGTGGTGAATGAGCAGTTCTTC. Translating it yields CASSPFSGVVNEQFF. Full variable domain (remainder filled in from reference TRBV18 and TRBJ2-1): NAGVMQNPRHLVRRRGQEARLRCSPMKGHSHVYWYRQLPEEGLKFMVYLQKENIIDESGMPKERFSAEFPKEGPSILRIQQVVRGDSAAYFCASSPFSGVVNEQFFGPGTRLTVL.